This T cell receptor beta chain was sequenced during a study of breast tumors, draining lymph nodes, adjacent tissues (dated by TCRdb to 2015 to 2016). About the investigation overall: The study compared TCR beta repertoires across tumor, adjacent nontumor tissue and axillary lymph nodes from breast cancer patients. The study was designed to assess the relationships and possible T-cell exchange between tumor, surrounding tissue and draining lymph node repertoires in human breast cancer. Points the paper makes about the study in general: The study presented the conclusion that tumor T cells originate in lymph nodes as consistent with a hypothesis, not as something directly demonstrated. A scenario in which most tumor T cells derive from the lymph node and then expand within tumor tissue was judged to be consistent with the data. Tumor T-cell repertoires showed less diversity than lymph node repertoires and more diversity than nontumor tissue repertoires, and tumor T-cell repertoires showed preferential V and J gene usage. Tumor and nontumor tissue repertoires were significantly more similar in luminal-like than in basal-like breast cancer.

This clonotype was seen repeatedly, ten times or more. The clone's antigen remains unknown. Per-base qualities were not stored, and no clone one base away is much larger. Lymph node samples were obtained from the axillary draining lymph nodes of breast cancer patients. TCRdb names Illumina HiSeq 2000 as the instrument used. TCR beta chain libraries were generated through multiplex PCR amplification. The amplified TCR beta chain products were analyzed by high-throughput sequencing. TCRdb trimmed public reads at Q25 via fastp, called clones via MiXCR and kept in-frame beta chains. Each CDR3 protein appears once, grouped with its most common genes and DNA. The sample profile shows 270,000 or so distinct CDR3 sequences; under 35% of them were found once. More than 0.95% of the sample belongs to the ten largest clones. Including the terminal cysteine and phenylalanine, the CDR3 comprises 18 residues. Of all the DNA, just the CDR3 is kept, 54 bases in frame from base 1. Trimming takes 1 base off V and 7 bases off J; junction bases not matched to a gene: 9. The germline V gene supplies CDR1 SGHTA and CDR2 FQGNSA.

This TCR came from a female donor with breast cancer. Some clones in this sample may be carry-over from other donors' samples. This receptor chain uses TRBV7-2 and TRBJ2-5; 16 bases in between match TRBD2. The material sequenced was axillary lymph node tissue. The DNA reads TGTGCCAGCAGCTTAGAGAGGGGACTAGCGGGAGGGCCGAGGACCCAGTACTTC. Its protein product is CASSLERGLAGGPRTQYF.